Following are 25 T cell receptor beta chains from one sample sequenced in a study of CD8 T cells in ankylosing spondylitis. Antigens for these TCRs are unknown. In TCRdb, the 5' RACE reads were re-called with MiXCR into one record per CDR3 protein. The sample yields roughly 350,000 distinct CDR3 sequences, roughly 8% seen once. Broader study findings: There was a TCR beta motif, made of eight highly homologous variants, that appeared characteristic of ankylosing spondylitis blood.

The sequencing input was blood, either unsorted or a sorted T cell fraction (not recorded which). These receptors were obtained from a male donor with ankylosing spondylitis.

This clonotype appeared many times. J is TRBJ2-7 and V is TRBV29-1, with a possible D match to TRBD1 (6 bases). CDR1 is SQVTM and CDR2 is ANQGSEA in the germline V gene. This CDR3 is built from 13 residues. V lost 7 bases to trimming and J lost 3 bases, with 16 bases between them. The CDR3 sequence: CSAWNRDNYEQYF. CDR3 DNA: TGCAGCGCTTGGAACCGGGACAACTACGAGCAGTACTTC.

The V gene is TRBV12-3 or TRBV12-4, the J gene TRBJ1-1; D is unclear. The CDR3 is 14 amino acids. The V gene lost 6 bases and the J gene lost 0 bases, with 11 bases spanning the gap. The CDR3 DNA reads as TGTGCCAGCAGGCCGCTCAACATGAACACTGAAGCTTTCTTT. Its translation: CASRPLNMNTEAFF.

The chain recombines TRBV5-6 with TRBJ1-4; 7 bases match TRBD1. The trim removed 2 bases at V and 7 bases at J, leaving 5 bases unmatched. The V gene's germline CDR1 is SGHDT and CDR2 YYEEEE. The CDR3 contains 14 residues. CDR3 loop: CASSLPGDSEKLFF. CDR3 nucleotide sequence: TGTGCCAGCAGCTTACCAGGGGACAGTGAAAAACTGTTTTTT.

This clonotype showed up just a few times. Here the CDR3 reads CASSVGTGANYGYTF. CDR3 DNA: TGTGCCAGCAGCGTGGGGACAGGAGCTAACTATGGCTACACCTTC. The chain joins TRBV9 to TRBJ1-2; 8 positions match TRBD1. Per germline, CDR1 SGDLS and CDR2 YYNGEE. The V and J ends lost 2 bases and 0 bases, in that order; junction bases with no gene match: 3. The CDR3 extends over 15 amino acids.

This sequence joins TRBV6-5 and TRBJ2-3; D not resolved. V was shortened by 0 bases and J by 0 bases, with 10 bases between the two germline ends. This CDR3 has 16 residues. Germline-derived CDR1 and CDR2 are MNHEY and SVGAGI. As DNA, the CDR3 is TGTGCCAGCAGTTACTCTGTGCGGAGAAGCACAGATACGCAGTATTTT. Translated, it gives CASSYSVRRSTDTQYF.

The J gene is TRBJ2-1, the V gene TRBV24-1; 7 bases map to TRBD2. CDR3 size: 13 residues. Germline V gives CDR1 KGHDR, CDR2 SFDVKD. Trimming cost V 7 bases and J 10 bases; bases outside gene matches: 9. CDR3 in DNA: TGTGCCACCAGGGAGAGAGCGGGACGCGAGCAGTTCTTC. This encodes CATRERAGREQFF.

The table lists this clonotype with a few counts. The chain couples TRBV10-3 to TRBJ2-3, with TRBD2 identical over 10 bases. There are 14 residues in the CDR3. CDR1 ENHRY and CDR2 SYGVKD come from the germline V gene. With 7 bases clipped from V and 4 bases from J, the junction kept 5 bases outside the gene matches. CDR3 nucleotides: TGTGCCATCACTAGCGGGAGTGTAGCAGATACGCAGTATTTT. Translating gives CAITSGSVADTQYF.

This clonotype was found many times. The genes are TRBV29-1 and TRBJ1-1, with 9 bases lining up with TRBD1. CDR1 is SQVTM and CDR2 is ANQGSEA in the germline V gene. The CDR3 has 12 amino acids. V shed 6 bases, J shed 7 bases, and the junction held 6 bases outside the gene matches. CDR3 sequence: CSVTGTGSEAFF. The CDR3 bases are TGCAGCGTGACCGGGACAGGGAGTGAAGCTTTCTTT.

This clonotype has only a few counts. The chain couples TRBV29-1 to TRBJ2-3; the D gene is possibly TRBD1 (5 bases). The germline V gene has CDR1 SQVTM and CDR2 ANQGSEA. The CDR3 runs 13 residues. The V end lost 1 base, the J end lost 4 bases, and 9 bases lay between the germline ends. The CDR3 DNA reads TGCAGCGTTGAAGGACAGACTGCAGATACGCAGTATTTT. Translated: CSVEGQTADTQYF.

This chain links TRBV14 with TRBJ2-7; TRBD1 agrees at 11 bases. CDR1 is SGHDN, CDR2 FVKESK, per germline. The CDR3 sequence is 16 residues long. V was pared by 4 bases and J by 0 bases, with 5 bases of the junction left unmatched. Here the CDR3 reads CASSPRDRGSSYEQYF. The CDR3 coding sequence is TGTGCCAGCAGCCCCCGGGACAGGGGGAGCTCCTACGAGCAGTACTTC.

The gene calls are TRBV6-4 and TRBJ2-7; D is unresolved. Trimming cost V 11 bases and J 0 bases, with 8 bases left between them. Per the germline V gene, CDR1 is MRHNA and CDR2 is SNTAGT. This CDR3 is built from 11 residues. The CDR3 nucleotides read TGTGCCCCTCCAGCCTCCTACGAGCAGTACTTC. Amino acid sequence: CAPPASYEQYF.

In its sample, this clonotype was seen a few times. The V and J genes are TRBV29-1 and TRBJ2-1; D is possibly TRBD1 (6 bases). The CDR3 is made up of 13 amino acids. Germline V gene lookup returns CDR1 SQVTM and CDR2 ANQGSEA. V shed 3 bases and J shed 2 bases, with 8 bases lying between them. Written as DNA, the CDR3 is TGCAGCGTTGACAGGGGCACCTACAATGAGCAGTTCTTC. Protein product: CSVDRGTYNEQFF.

This clonotype occurred many times. V gene TRBV12-3 or TRBV12-4 combines with J gene TRBJ1-1; weak D call: TRBD1 (5 bases). This CDR3 spans 14 amino acids. Trimming shortened V by 3 bases and J by 4 bases, and 12 bases separated the two germline ends. The CDR3 DNA follows: TGTGCCAGCAGTTTTTCGGCAGGGAGCACTGAAGCTTTCTTT. Translation gives CASSFSAGSTEAFF.

This clonotype was picked up many times. V gene TRBV11-1 combines with J gene TRBJ2-3; D perhaps matches TRBD2 (6 bases). V dropped 3 bases and J dropped 2 bases, with 21 bases sitting between them. Per the germline V gene, CDR1 is SGHAT and CDR2 is FQDESV (reference sequence). This CDR3 region has 18 residues. The CDR3 sequence: CASSFPPVVADFTDTQYF. DNA for the CDR3: TGTGCCAGCAGCTTTCCCCCTGTGGTAGCGGATTTCACAGATACGCAGTATTTT.

The genes are TRBV7-2 and TRBJ2-7, with 10 bases lining up with TRBD2. The J segment lost 2 bases and the V segment lost 2 bases, leaving 3 bases of the junction unmatched. CDR3 size: 15 residues. The germline V gene has CDR1 SGHTA and CDR2 FQGNSA. CDR3 protein: CASSLRLAGAYEQYF. DNA of the CDR3: TGTGCCAGCAGCTTAAGGCTAGCGGGAGCCTACGAGCAGTACTTC.

The V call is TRBV12-3 or TRBV12-4, the J call TRBJ1-1; 9 nucleotides match TRBD1. The CDR3 extends over 13 amino acids. Trimming cost V 6 bases and J 5 bases; bases outside gene matches: 4. The CDR3 coding sequence is TGTGCCAGCAGGCAACAGGGGGCGACTGAAGCTTTCTTT. It yields the protein CASRQQGATEAFF.

The table lists this clonotype with many counts. The chain uses TRBV28 and TRBJ2-3, with D maybe TRBD2 (5 bases). The V end was cut by 1 base, the J end by 2 bases, with 10 bases between. The germline V gene encodes CDR1 MDHEN and CDR2 SYDVKM. The CDR3 totals 15 residues. CDR3 residues: CASSLFRGATDTQYF. DNA of the CDR3: TGTGCCAGCAGTTTATTTCGGGGAGCCACAGATACGCAGTATTTT.

A few counts support this clonotype. V and J are TRBV30 and TRBJ2-6; perhaps TRBD1 as D (7 bases). This CDR3 region has 14 residues. V lost 0 bases, J lost 9 bases, and 12 bases lay in between. Germline CDR1 GTSNPN, CDR2 SVGIG (reference sequence). The CDR3, as DNA: TGTGCCTGGAGTGTGGGGGGACAGAACAACGTCCTGACTTTC. Its translation is CAWSVGGQNNVLTF.

Only a few counts were recorded for this clonotype. The V gene is TRBV20-1, the J gene TRBJ2-3; 10 bases match TRBD2. The CDR3 sequence is 14 residues long. CDR1 is DFQATT, CDR2 SNEGSKA, per germline (reference sequence). V was clipped by 3 bases and J by 3 bases; unmatched bases: 3. CDR3 loop: CSASKREGTDTQYF. The CDR3 nucleotides are TGCAGTGCTAGTAAGCGGGAGGGAACAGATACGCAGTATTTT.

The rearrangement links TRBV5-1 to TRBJ2-5; 14 nucleotides agree with TRBD2. V lost 4 bases, J lost 5 bases, and 7 bases stayed unmatched. The germline CDR1 and CDR2 sequences are SGHRS and YFSETQ. The CDR3 sequence is 16 residues long. CDR3 sequence reads: CASSAGLAGVVETQYF. DNA for the CDR3: TGCGCCAGCAGCGCGGGACTAGCGGGAGTAGTTGAGACCCAGTACTTC.

V and J are TRBV5-6 and TRBJ2-3; TRBD2 agrees at 11 bases. The J segment lost 2 bases and the V segment lost 4 bases, leaving 9 bases of the junction unmatched. CDR1 and CDR2 from the germline V gene are SGHDT and YYEEEE. The CDR3 spans 17 residues. This CDR3 reads CASSVLTSGGSTDTQYF. CDR3 DNA sequence: TGTGCCAGCAGCGTACTCACTAGCGGGGGATCCACAGATACGCAGTATTTT.

This clonotype appeared a few times. The J gene is TRBJ2-7, the V gene TRBV7-3; perhaps D is TRBD1 or TRBD2 (5 bases each). Trimming stripped 4 bases from V and 0 bases from J, with 19 bases between. This CDR3 is built from 17 residues. Germline assignment: CDR1 SGHTA and CDR2 FQGTGA. The CDR3 region is CASSSKTGRGSSYEQYF. The CDR3 region has the DNA TGTGCCAGCAGCTCGAAAACGGGACGAGGAAGCTCCTACGAGCAGTACTTC.

V and J are TRBV2 and TRBJ2-1, with 8 bases aligning to TRBD2. J lost 10 bases, V lost 7 bases, and 15 bases had no gene match. Germline V gene data show CDR1 as SNHLY and CDR2 as FYNNEI. The CDR3 loop spans 15 amino acids. Here the CDR3 reads CASTLQGTRSREQFF. The CDR3 DNA sequence: TGTGCCAGCACCCTCCAGGGGACTAGGAGTCGCGAGCAGTTCTTC.

This clonotype was seen many times. The chain joins TRBV18 to TRBJ2-1; D is possibly TRBD1 (5 bases). This CDR3 is built from 12 residues. The V end was cut by 3 bases, the J end by 10 bases, with 10 bases between. The V gene's germline CDR1 is KGHSH and CDR2 LQKENI. The CDR3 protein is CASSPLTEEQFF. DNA for the CDR3: TGTGCCAGCTCACCTCTGACAGAGGAGCAGTTCTTC.

This clonotype was counted only a few times. The chain employs TRBV9 and TRBJ2-3, with D tentatively TRBD2 (6 bases). The CDR3 covers 15 residues. Trimming cost V 0 bases and J 2 bases, with 10 bases left between them. The germline V gene encodes CDR1 SGDLS and CDR2 YYNGEE. The DNA for the CDR3 is TGTGCCAGCAGCGTAGTTGGAGGGCTCACAGATACGCAGTATTTT. The encoded protein is CASSVVGGLTDTQYF. Together with reference TRBV9 and TRBJ2-3, the CDR3 gives the full variable domain: DSGVTQTPKHLITATGQRVTLRCSPRSGDLSVYWYQQSLDQGLQFLIQYYNGEERAKGNILERFSAQQFPDLHSELNLSSLELGDSALYFCASSVVGGLTDTQYFGPGTRLTVL.